The clone carrying this TCR beta chain has just a few counts. Antigen specificity is unknown. The data stem from a study of response to subunit inactivated influenza vaccine. Study observations and caveats: Each seasonal flu vaccination may recruit only limited new T cells, authors suggested.

TCRdb fed the RT-PCR reads into MiXCR, producing one record per CDR3 protein. The data contain around 650,000 distinct CDR3 sequences, approximately 14% of them singletons. The specimen comprised PBMCs from blood, sampled 12 days after vaccination. This clonotype was obtained from a man between 50 and 59 years old who received an inactivated influenza vaccine.

The CDR3 DNA reads as TGTGCCAGCAGCTTGGGGGGCCCCTCAGCTGAAGCTTTCTTT. This gives the protein CASSLGGPSAEAFF. V usage is TRBV5-6 and J usage is TRBJ1-1, with D tentatively TRBD1 (5 bases). The length of the CDR3 is 14 residues. CDR1 is SGHDT, CDR2 YYEEEE, per germline. V lost 0 bases to trimming and J lost 6 bases, with 12 bases between them.